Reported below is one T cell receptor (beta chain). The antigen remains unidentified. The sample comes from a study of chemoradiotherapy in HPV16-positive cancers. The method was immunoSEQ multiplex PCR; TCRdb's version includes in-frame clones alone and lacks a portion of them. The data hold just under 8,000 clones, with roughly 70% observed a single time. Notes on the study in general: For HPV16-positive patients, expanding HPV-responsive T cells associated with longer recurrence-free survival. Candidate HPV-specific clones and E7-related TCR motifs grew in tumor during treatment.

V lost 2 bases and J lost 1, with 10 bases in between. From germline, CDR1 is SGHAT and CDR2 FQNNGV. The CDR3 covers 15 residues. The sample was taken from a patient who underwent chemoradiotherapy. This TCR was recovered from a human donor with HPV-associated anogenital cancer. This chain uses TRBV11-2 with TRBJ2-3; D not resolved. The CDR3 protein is CASSLLGDGTDTQYF. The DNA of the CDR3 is TGTGCCAGCAGCTTATTGGGTGATGGCACAGATACGCAGTATTTT.